There are a few counts of the clone carrying this TCR beta chain. Antigen specificity is unknown. This record belongs to a study of identical twins. Overall study results and limits: The study found excess low generation probability among twin-shared out-of-frame alpha sequences. The study found weaker excess twin sharing in beta out-of-frame sequences.

Healthy Caucasians supplied all donations. TCRdb processed the 5' RACE reads anew with MiXCR; each CDR3 protein has one entry. The sample records around 1.7 million distinct CDR3 sequences, around 33% being singletons. The V segment lost 2 bases and the J segment 5 bases; nucleotides outside the gene matches: 3. CDR3 length: 15 residues. Germline-derived CDR1 and CDR2 are MDHEN and SYDVKM. The sequence derives from a newborn girl in good health. Specimen: cord blood. The chain couples TRBV28 to TRBJ1-5, with TRBD1 matching 10 bases. This CDR3 reads CASSLIGQGDQPQHF. CDR3 nucleotide sequence: TGTGCCAGCAGTTTAATAGGACAGGGGGATCAGCCCCAGCATTTT.